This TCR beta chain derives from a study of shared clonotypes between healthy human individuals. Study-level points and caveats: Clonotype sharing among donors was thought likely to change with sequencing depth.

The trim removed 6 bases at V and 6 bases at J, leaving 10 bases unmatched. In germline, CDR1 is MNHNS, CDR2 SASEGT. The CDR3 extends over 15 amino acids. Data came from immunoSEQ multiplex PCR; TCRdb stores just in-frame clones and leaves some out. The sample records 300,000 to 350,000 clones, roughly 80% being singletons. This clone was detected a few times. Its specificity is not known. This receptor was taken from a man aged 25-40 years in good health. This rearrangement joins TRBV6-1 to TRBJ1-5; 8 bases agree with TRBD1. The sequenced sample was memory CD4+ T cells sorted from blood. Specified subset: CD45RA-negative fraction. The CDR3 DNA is TGTGCCAGCAGCGAGCTACAGGGGGTGCGTCAGCCCCAGCATTTT. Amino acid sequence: CASSELQGVRQPQHF.